Listed here are 18 T cell receptor beta chains from one sample, sequenced in a study of blood T cell repertoires in COVID-19. Data came from immunoSEQ multiplex PCR; TCRdb stores just in-frame clones and leaves some out. The sample lists approximately 170,000 clones, approximately 87% occurring once. Specimen: peripheral blood. The receptors shown here come from a woman in her seventies with acute or convalescent COVID-19.

This chain uses TRBV3-1 (or the pseudogene TRBV3-2) with TRBJ1-2; D uncertain. The CDR3 contains 15 residues. CDR1 LGHDT and CDR2 YNNKEL come from the germline V gene (reference sequence). V lost 5 bases and J 0 bases, leaving 13 bases between the germline ends. The CDR3 reads CASSFRRETNYGYTF. The CDR3 DNA follows: TGTGCCAGCAGCTTTAGGCGGGAAACTAACTATGGCTACACCTTC.

The V call is TRBV7-6, the J call TRBJ2-3; TRBD1 might be the D (6 bases). The CDR3 spans 14 residues. The V end was cut by 5 bases, the J end by 2 bases, with 11 bases between. CDR1 is SGHVS and CDR2 is FNYEAQ in the germline V gene. The CDR3 loop reads CASSVGTNTDTQYF. CDR3 sequence (DNA): TGTGCCAGCAGCGTCGGGACAAACACAGATACGCAGTATTTT.

The rearrangement uses TRBV29-1 and TRBJ2-3, with a tentative D call TRBD1 (6 bases). The length of the CDR3 is 16 residues. Germline lookup yields CDR1 SQVTM and CDR2 ANQGSEA. The V end was cut by 4 bases, the J end by 5 bases, with 22 bases between. The CDR3 loop is CSVVNSQGYVRDTQYF. CDR3 nucleotide sequence: TGCAGCGTTGTCAACTCGCAGGGGTATGTGAGAGATACGCAGTATTTT.

This chain connects TRBV16 to TRBJ2-7; tentative D call: TRBD2 (5 bases). Germline CDR1 KGHSY, CDR2 FQNENV. The CDR3 runs to 13 residues. V was pared by 2 bases and J by 4 bases, with 9 bases between. CDR3 residues: CASSQIGGYEQYF. The DNA of the CDR3 is TGTGCCAGCAGCCAAATTGGAGGTTACGAGCAGTACTTC.

The chain links TRBV9 to TRBJ1-2; 8 bases line up with TRBD1. This CDR3 region has 15 residues. Germline values: CDR1 SGDLS, CDR2 YYNGEE. The V gene end was trimmed by 2 bases and the J gene end by 4 bases; junction bases not matched to a gene: 7. This chain's CDR3 is CASSVSGGSSYGYTF. The CDR3 DNA sequence: TGTGCCAGCAGCGTTTCAGGGGGCAGTAGCTATGGCTACACCTTC.

The CDR3 nucleotides are TGCAGCGTTGAGGGGTTGACAGGGGATGGAGCTTTCTTT. Residues: CSVEGLTGDGAFF. This chain joins TRBV29-1 and TRBJ1-1, with TRBD1 matching 8 bases. The V and J ends lost 3 bases and 10 bases, in that order; junction bases with no gene match: 10. Germline values: CDR1 SQVTM, CDR2 ANQGSEA. This CDR3 contains 13 residues.

The chain couples TRBV10-3 to TRBJ2-7; 8 nucleotides align to TRBD1. The trim removed 10 bases at V and 1 base at J, leaving 3 bases unmatched. The CDR3 totals 12 residues. CDR1 is ENHRY, CDR2 SYGVKD, per germline. This CDR3 reads CASRGPSYEQYF. The CDR3 DNA reads TGTGCCAGCAGGGGGCCTTCCTACGAGCAGTACTTC.

This sequence joins TRBV5-3 and TRBJ1-3; possibly TRBD1 for D (5 bases). TRBV5-3 is flagged as an ORF with uncertain function. V shed 4 bases and J shed 1 base, with 18 bases lying between them. This CDR3 region has 17 residues. CDR3 loop: CARSHAGGWRSGNTIYF. CDR3 in DNA: TGTGCCAGAAGCCACGCGGGGGGTTGGCGGTCTGGAAACACCATATATTTT.

The rearrangement uses TRBV30 and TRBJ1-1, with TRBD1 matching 7 bases. The CDR3 contains 15 residues. Germline values: CDR1 GTSNPN, CDR2 SVGIG (reference sequence). V trimming: 3 bases; J trimming: 2 bases; junction bases outside the gene matches: 9. The CDR3 here is CAWSSAGTENTEAFF. CDR3 sequence (DNA): TGTGCCTGGAGCTCAGCCGGGACAGAAAACACTGAAGCTTTCTTT. The full variable domain, with the rest looked up from reference TRBV30 and TRBJ1-1, is SQTIHQWPATLVQPVGSPLSLECTVEGTSNPNLYWYRQAAGRGLQLLFYSVGIGQISSEVPQNLSASRPQDRQFILSSKKLLLSDSGFYLCAWSSAGTENTEAFFGQGTRLTVV.

This chain connects TRBV10-3 to TRBJ2-7, with 10 bases aligning to TRBD2. V shed 6 bases, J shed 5 bases, and the junction held 13 bases outside the gene matches. CDR1 and CDR2 from the germline V gene are ENHRY and SYGVKD. This CDR3 spans 16 amino acids. CDR3 in amino acids: CAIRAGRTSGTNEQYF. In nucleotides, the CDR3 is TGTGCCATCAGGGCCGGCCGGACTAGCGGCACTAACGAGCAGTACTTC.

In nucleotides, the CDR3 is TGTGCCAGCAGCTTGGAACCAGGGCAGGCAGAAAAACTGTTTTTT. Its translation: CASSLEPGQAEKLFF. The chain couples TRBV7-9 to TRBJ1-4, with D possibly TRBD1 on 5 matching bases. Germline lookup yields CDR1 SEHNR and CDR2 FQNEAQ (reference sequence). The CDR3 has 15 amino acids. Trimming cost V 3 bases and J 8 bases, with 16 bases left between them.

This rearrangement joins TRBV6-5 to TRBJ1-5; D gene unclear. The CDR3 has 14 residues. Trimming removed 5 bases at V and 0 bases at J, with 8 bases between. Germline values: CDR1 MNHEY, CDR2 SVGAGI. CDR3 in amino acids: CASSTVPSNQPQHF. CDR3 nucleotides: TGTGCCAGCAGTACAGTACCTAGCAATCAGCCCCAGCATTTT.

V and J are TRBV5-4 and TRBJ2-5; 9 nucleotides align to TRBD1. Germline loops: CDR1 SGHNT, CDR2 YYREEE (reference sequence). The junction had 5 bases not matched to a gene; V was cut back by 4 bases and J by 1 base. The CDR3 loop spans 15 amino acids. The DNA for the CDR3 is TGTGCCAGCAGCCCAGGGACAGGGCTCCAAGAGACCCAGTACTTC. Its translation is CASSPGTGLQETQYF.

The rearrangement uses TRBV6-2 or TRBV6-3 and TRBJ2-3, with a weak D call TRBD2 (6 bases). The V end was cut by 2 bases, the J end by 1 base, with 19 bases between. CDR3 size: 18 residues. Looked up from germline, CDR1 is MNHEY and CDR2 is SVGEGT. Here the CDR3 reads CASSYTPGKDYRTDTQYF. CDR3 nucleotides: TGTGCCAGCAGTTACACGCCCGGAAAGGACTACCGCACAGATACGCAGTATTTT.

The chain employs TRBV20-1 and TRBJ1-4; no firm D call. Germline loops: CDR1 DFQATT, CDR2 SNEGSKA (reference sequence). Trimming took 3 bases from V and 8 from J, leaving 10 bases between them. The CDR3 consists of 12 residues. This CDR3 reads CSASSASEKLFF. The CDR3 DNA follows: TGCAGTGCTAGTTCCGCGAGCGAAAAACTGTTTTTT.

The V and J genes are TRBV5-5 and TRBJ2-3, with 14 bases matching TRBD2. CDR3 size: 16 residues. The V segment lost 3 bases and the J segment 3 bases; nucleotides outside the gene matches: 3. Germline V gene lookup returns CDR1 SGHKS and CDR2 YYEKEE (reference sequence). The CDR3 loop is CASSSGLAGVTDTQYF. The CDR3 DNA sequence: TGTGCCAGCAGCTCGGGACTAGCGGGAGTAACAGATACGCAGTATTTT.

The genes are TRBV4-1 and TRBJ2-5, with 12 nucleotides matching TRBD1. J gave up 5 bases and V 5 bases, and 6 bases lay outside the gene matches. The CDR3 has 15 amino acids. Germline values: CDR1 MGHRA, CDR2 YSYEKL. CDR3 region: CASSAGTGGRETQYF. CDR3 nucleotide sequence: TGCGCCAGCAGCGCCGGGACAGGGGGCCGGGAGACCCAGTACTTC.

The CDR3 spells CASSVGARGNTIYF. The CDR3 DNA is TGTGCCAGCAGTGTGGGGGCGAGAGGAAACACCATATATTTT. J is TRBJ1-3 and V is TRBV25-1, with D perhaps TRBD1 (6 bases). Between the trimmed V and J ends, which lost 4 bases and 4 bases, there was a span of 11 bases. The CDR3 loop spans 14 amino acids. The germline CDR1 and CDR2 sequences are MGHDK and SYGVNS.